This passage covers 30 T cell receptor beta chains from one sample sequenced in a study of human T cells and chemical hapten exposure (dated by TCRdb to the early 2020s). The time point label here, explained by the study, means: patch test 3, about 24 weeks after DPC sensitization. Per the publication, the treatment or condition label means: therapeutic diphenylcyclopropenone sensitization with weekly scalp DPC. Unfractionated whole blood was collected in Tempus Blood RNA tubes, and total RNA was extracted from that blood. Receptors were amplified or captured by RACE. Instrument on record: NextSeq 500. The public reads were run again by TCRdb, first through fastp at Q25 and then through MiXCR, and only productive beta chains were kept. Each entry is one CDR3 protein sequence, shown with its most common DNA and genes. Recorded for this sample are about 39,000 distinct CDR3 sequences; 10% to 15% of them occurred a single time. Around 2% of the sample lies in the top ten.

This specimen consisted of whole blood, obtained in connection with sensitization to the hapten diphenylcyclopropenone (DPC). The receptors stem from a woman aged 40 to 50 with alopecia areata. Some clones in this sample may be carry-over from other donors' samples.

This clonotype was detected many times. The CDR3 protein is CASSRTGLAGGPSYNEQFF. The CDR3 bases are TGTGCCAGCAGCAGAACCGGACTAGCGGGAGGGCCCTCCTACAATGAGCAGTTCTTC. The chain recombines TRBV21-1 with TRBJ2-1; TRBD2, the D gene given by the table, was not confirmed from the DNA. TRBV21-1 is termed a pseudogene. This CDR3 has 19 residues.

This clonotype was picked up many times. The chain couples TRBV6-5 to TRBJ1-1; D might be TRBD1 (6 bases). Trimming shortened V by 5 bases and J by 1 base, and 14 bases separated the two germline ends. The germline CDR1 and CDR2 sequences are MNHEY and SVGAGI. This CDR3 has 15 residues. CDR3 amino acids: CASSPPGGPNTEAFF. DNA of the CDR3: TGTGCCAGCAGTCCGCCGGGGGGGCCGAACACTGAAGCTTTCTTT.

In its sample, this clonotype was seen once. This may stem from a read error, because a much larger clone lies one nucleotide away. The J gene is TRBJ2-3, the V gene TRBV10-3; the D gene is possibly TRBD1 (6 bases). This CDR3 is 16 amino acids long. Per germline, CDR1 ENHRY and CDR2 SYGVKD. CDR3 sequence (DNA): TGTGCCATCGGTGAGTCGGGCGACAGGTGGGGGGATACGCAGTATTTT. It yields the protein CAIGESGDRWGDTQYF.

The rearrangement links TRBV28 to TRBJ2-7; a weak D match, TRBD2 (5 bases). The CDR3 contains 15 residues. Trimming cost V 7 bases and J 2 bases, with 18 bases left between them. The V gene's germline CDR1 is MDHEN and CDR2 SYDVKM. The CDR3 region is CASTPTGLKTYEQYF. The DNA of the CDR3 is TGTGCCAGCACCCCTACCGGACTTAAAACCTACGAGCAGTACTTC.

CDR3 residues: CASSEAGAGTYGYTF. The CDR3 DNA reads TGTGCCAGCAGTGAAGCTGGGGCAGGGACCTATGGCTACACCTTC. V is TRBV2 and J is TRBJ1-2, with D possibly being TRBD1 (5 bases). The CDR3 is made up of 15 amino acids. CDR1 is SNHLY, CDR2 FYNNEI, per germline. V shed 0 bases and J shed 4 bases, with 12 bases lying between them.

This clonotype was recorded only once. Just one base apart from a much larger clone, this may be a read error. The V gene is TRBV28, the J gene TRBJ1-1, with no clear D. Germline CDR1 MDHEN, CDR2 SYDVKM. The CDR3 has 15 amino acids. The CDR3 sequence is CASSLTARMGTGAFF. The CDR3 bases are TGTGCCAGCAGTCTAACCGCCAGGATGGGCACTGGAGCTTTCTTT.

This clonotype was seen a handful of times. The chain uses TRBV5-5 and TRBJ1-5; D remains unclear. The CDR3 runs to 14 residues. The germline V gene has CDR1 SGHKS and CDR2 YYEKEE (reference sequence). Deletions cut 0 bases from V and 7 bases from J, with 11 bases between. CDR3 region: CASSLEGFPQPQHF. The CDR3 DNA is TGTGCCAGCAGCTTGGAAGGGTTTCCCCAGCCCCAGCATTTT.

This clonotype was seen ten or more times. This chain links TRBV29-1 with TRBJ2-2; 12 nucleotides agree with TRBD2. This CDR3 contains 14 residues. Germline V gene data show CDR1 as SQVTM and CDR2 as ANQGSEA. The V and J ends lost 6 bases and 8 bases, in that order; junction bases with no gene match: 7. The CDR3 DNA is TGCAGCGTATCCGGACTAGCGGGAACAGGGGAGCTGTTTTTT. Its protein product is CSVSGLAGTGELFF.

The V gene is TRBV28, the J gene TRBJ2-3; D unresolved. There are 15 residues in the CDR3. Germline CDR1 reads MDHEN; CDR2 reads SYDVKM. Between the trimmed V and J ends, which lost 4 bases and 6 bases, there was a span of 17 bases. CDR3 in amino acids: CASSSPAAGIDTQYF. The CDR3 nucleotides read TGTGCCAGCAGTTCCCCCGCCGCCGGAATCGATACGCAGTATTTT.

This clonotype was seen at least ten times. This rearrangement joins TRBV28 to TRBJ1-2; D gene uncertain. V lost 3 bases and J lost 5, with 10 bases in between. The germline gives CDR1 MDHEN, CDR2 SYDVKM. This CDR3 contains 13 residues. DNA of the CDR3: TGTGCCAGCAGTTTCCAATCAGTGTATGGCTACACCTTC. Translation: CASSFQSVYGYTF.

This clonotype has at least ten counts. This chain joins TRBV27 and TRBJ1-2; the D gene is possibly TRBD1 (5 bases). V lost 5 bases and J 4 bases, leaving 14 bases between the germline ends. The CDR3 is 14 residues long. The germline V gene encodes CDR1 MNHEY and CDR2 SMNVEV (reference sequence). The CDR3 sequence: CASSGAGYSYGYTF. The CDR3 DNA reads as TGTGCCAGCAGTGGGGCAGGGTACAGCTATGGCTACACCTTC.

The chain carries TRBV27 and TRBJ1-5, with D maybe TRBD1 (5 bases). Trimming took 2 bases from V and 2 from J, leaving 7 bases between them. There are 14 residues in the CDR3. CDR1 and CDR2 (germline): MNHEY, SMNVEV (reference sequence). CDR3 DNA: TGTGCCAGCAGTTTAGACAGTCGCAATCAGCCCCAGCATTTT. This encodes CASSLDSRNQPQHF.

In this sample, this clonotype turned up once. The rearrangement links TRBV2 to TRBJ2-7; TRBD1 aligns across 8 bases. Germline-derived CDR1 and CDR2 are SNHLY and FYNNEI. The CDR3 is 13 residues long. V shed 6 bases and J 4 bases; nucleotides not matched to a gene: 5. The CDR3 loop reads CASRGTGGYEQYF. The CDR3 DNA follows: TGTGCCAGCAGAGGGACAGGAGGTTACGAGCAGTACTTC. The full variable domain, with the rest looked up from reference TRBV2 and TRBJ2-7, is EPEVTQTPSHQVTQMGQEVILRCVPISNHLYFYWYRQILGQKVEFLVSFYNNEISEKSEIFDDQFSVERPDGSNFTLKIRSTKLEDSAMYFCASRGTGGYEQYFGPGTRLTVT.

This clonotype was counted between two and nine times. The chain recombines TRBV12-3 or TRBV12-4 with TRBJ2-2, with 10 bases that match TRBD2. The CDR3 runs to 17 residues. J was trimmed by 5 bases and V by 7 bases; bases with no gene match: 13. CDR3 loop: CASTLGGLAGDTGELFF. For the CDR3, the DNA is TGTGCCAGCACCTTGGGGGGGCTAGCGGGAGATACCGGGGAGCTGTTTTTT.

This clonotype was detected only a few times. V is TRBV27 and J is TRBJ1-6; D unresolved. Trimming removed 2 bases from V and 8 bases from J, with 10 bases in between. The CDR3 sequence is 14 residues long. CDR1 is MNHEY, CDR2 SMNVEV, per germline (reference sequence). The CDR3 spells CASSLMGIDSPLHF. CDR3 coding DNA: TGTGCCAGCAGTTTAATGGGGATTGATTCACCCCTCCACTTT.

The rearrangement joins TRBV10-2 to TRBJ2-3; D is ambiguous. Germline lookup yields CDR1 WSHSY and CDR2 SAAADI. This CDR3 contains 12 residues. The ends were cut back, 0 bases at V and 9 bases at J, with 7 bases in the middle. Here the CDR3 reads CASSESSTTQYF. Written as DNA, the CDR3 is TGCGCCAGCAGTGAGTCTTCCACAACGCAGTATTTT.

This clonotype was detected many times. CDR3 DNA: TGTGCCAGCAGCTGGACTAGCGGGGCAGATACGCAGTATTTT. The encoded protein is CASSWTSGADTQYF. This chain joins TRBV13 and TRBJ2-3, with TRBD2 matching over 12 bases. The V gene's germline CDR1 is PRHDT and CDR2 FYEKMQ (reference sequence). The CDR3 is 14 amino acids. The trim removed 4 bases at V and 4 bases at J, leaving 0 bases unmatched.

This sequence joins TRBV20-1 and TRBJ2-2, with D possibly being TRBD1 or TRBD2 (5 bases each). V dropped 3 bases and J dropped 5 bases, with 13 bases sitting between them. CDR1 is DFQATT, CDR2 SNEGSKA, per germline (reference sequence). CDR3 size: 14 residues. CDR3 DNA sequence: TGCAGTGCTAGGGAGGCAGGGCGGACCGGGGAGCTGTTTTTT. Its protein product is CSAREAGRTGELFF.

A few counts support this clonotype. One end of the junction varies from germline; a read error may be responsible. This sequence joins TRBV28 and TRBJ2-5; 8 bases match TRBD2. This CDR3 is built from 13 residues. Germline assignment: CDR1 MDHEN and CDR2 SYDVKM. Here the CDR3 reads CLAGGGGRETQYF. The CDR3 DNA sequence: TGCCTGGCAGGCGGCGGGGGGAGAGAGACCCAGTACTTC.

This clonotype was seen many times. This chain uses TRBV18 with TRBJ1-3, with no clear D. CDR3 length equals 17 residues. Looked up from germline, CDR1 is KGHSH and CDR2 is LQKENI. V was trimmed by 1 base and J by 0 bases, leaving 13 bases between them. CDR3 DNA: TGTGCCAGCTCACCACTTCTTGGGGATAGCTCTGGAAACACCATATATTTT. Its protein is CASSPLLGDSSGNTIYF.

For the CDR3, the DNA is TGCGCCAGCAGTGACTCTTATGGCTACACCTTC. Its protein product is CASSDSYGYTF. V and J are TRBV10-1 and TRBJ1-2; D gene ambiguous. Trimming stripped 3 bases from V and 5 bases from J, with 4 bases between. The CDR3 runs to 11 residues. Germline V gene sequence: CDR1 WNHNN, CDR2 SYGVQD (reference sequence).

There are a few counts of this clonotype. The rearrangement links TRBV19 to TRBJ2-1; D gene uncertain. V dropped 5 bases and J dropped 10 bases, with 21 bases sitting between them. Germline V CDR1 and CDR2: LNHDA, SQIVND (reference sequence). There are 15 residues in the CDR3. The CDR3 loop is CASSLQLTQMEEQFF. The DNA of the CDR3 is TGTGCCAGTAGTCTCCAATTGACCCAGATGGAGGAGCAGTTCTTC.

This clonotype has at least ten counts. The chain has TRBV28 and TRBJ1-2, with 9 bases fitting TRBD1. Germline values: CDR1 MDHEN, CDR2 SYDVKM. This CDR3 comprises 13 residues. The ends lost 8 bases at V and 8 bases at J; junction bases unmatched: 9. The CDR3 DNA reads as TGTGCCAGCCAGGACAGGGGCCGGAGCGGCTACACCTTC. Translated, it gives CASQDRGRSGYTF.

The chain combines TRBV20-1 with TRBJ1-5, with D possibly TRBD1 on 5 matching bases. The CDR3 sequence is 14 residues long. V shed 5 bases and J shed 0 bases, with 11 bases lying between them. CDR1 is DFQATT, CDR2 SNEGSKA, per germline (reference sequence). In DNA, the CDR3 is TGCAGTGCTTCAAACGGGGGTAGCAATCAGCCCCAGCATTTT. Residues: CSASNGGSNQPQHF.

In this sample, this clonotype turned up many times. Written as DNA, the CDR3 is TGCGCCAGCAGCCAAGGCGGGCTCAGGTGGGAAGAGACCCAGTACTTC. This encodes CASSQGGLRWEETQYF. The J gene is TRBJ2-5, the V gene TRBV4-1; possible D gene TRBD2, 5 bases. Germline V lookup: CDR1 MGHRA, CDR2 YSYEKL. This CDR3 region has 16 residues. Deletions cut 1 base from V and 3 bases from J, with 15 bases between.

This clonotype was observed at least ten times. The chain carries TRBV28 and TRBJ2-7; D gene ambiguous. V lost 6 bases to trimming and J lost 3 bases, with 9 bases between them. Per germline, CDR1 MDHEN and CDR2 SYDVKM. The CDR3 spans 12 residues. CDR3 region: CASRLGLYEQYF. For the CDR3, the DNA is TGTGCCAGCAGGCTTGGCCTCTACGAGCAGTACTTC.

At least ten counts were recorded for this clonotype. The CDR3 nucleotides are TGTGCCAGCAGCTTAATTGGACGGGGCACTGAAGCTTTCTTT. The encoded protein is CASSLIGRGTEAFF. The chain couples TRBV7-8 to TRBJ1-1; no definite D call. This CDR3 has 14 residues. V dropped 2 bases and J dropped 4 bases, with 11 bases sitting between them. CDR1 and CDR2 (germline): SGHVS, FQNEAQ.

This clonotype was counted ten times or more. This chain joins TRBV29-1 and TRBJ1-1, with D perhaps matching TRBD1 (5 bases). Germline lookup yields CDR1 SQVTM and CDR2 ANQGSEA. V gave up 5 bases and J gave up 10 bases, with 14 bases separating them. The CDR3 loop spans 11 amino acids. DNA for the CDR3: TGCAGCGTTTACCGAGACAGCGGAGCTTTCTTT. It translates to CSVYRDSGAFF. The variable domain in full, completed from reference TRBV29-1 and TRBJ1-1, reads SAVISQKPSRDICQRGTSLTIQCQVDSQVTMMFWYRQQPGQSLTLIATANQGSEATYESGFVIDKFPISRPNLTFSTLTVSNMSPEDSSIYLCSVYRDSGAFFGQGTRLTVV.

This clonotype was recorded a few times. This sequence joins TRBV28 and TRBJ2-5; TRBD1 matches at 7 bases. The CDR3 length is 13 residues. Germline V CDR1 and CDR2: MDHEN, SYDVKM. J was trimmed by 5 bases and V by 6 bases; bases with no gene match: 6. The CDR3 is CASREQGRETQYF. The CDR3 DNA reads as TGTGCCAGCAGAGAACAGGGGCGGGAGACCCAGTACTTC.

In its sample, this clonotype was seen many times. This chain joins TRBV29-1 and TRBJ2-5, with 10 bases matching TRBD1. Germline values: CDR1 SQVTM, CDR2 ANQGSEA. The CDR3 is 12 residues long. After removal of 6 bases from V and 5 bases from J, the junction contained 3 bases not matched to a gene. DNA of the CDR3: TGCAGCGTCGACAGGGGGCGGGAGACCCAGTACTTC. This sequence encodes CSVDRGRETQYF. The whole variable domain, filled in from reference TRBV29-1 and TRBJ2-5, reads SAVISQKPSRDICQRGTSLTIQCQVDSQVTMMFWYRQQPGQSLTLIATANQGSEATYESGFVIDKFPISRPNLTFSTLTVSNMSPEDSSIYLCSVDRGRETQYFGPGTRLLVL.